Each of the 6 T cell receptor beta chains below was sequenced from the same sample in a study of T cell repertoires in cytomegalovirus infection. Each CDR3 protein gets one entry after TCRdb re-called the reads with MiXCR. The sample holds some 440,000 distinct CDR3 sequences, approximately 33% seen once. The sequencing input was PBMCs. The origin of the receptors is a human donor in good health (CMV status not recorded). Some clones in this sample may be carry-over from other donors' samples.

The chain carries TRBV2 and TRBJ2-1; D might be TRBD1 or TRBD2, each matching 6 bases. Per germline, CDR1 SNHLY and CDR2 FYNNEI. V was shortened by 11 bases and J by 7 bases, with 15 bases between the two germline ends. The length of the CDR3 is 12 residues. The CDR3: CASLRGENEQFF. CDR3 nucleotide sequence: TGTGCCTCTCTAAGGGGGGAGAATGAGCAGTTCTTC.

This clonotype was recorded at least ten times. This chain's CDR3 is CASSLQPTQTNYGYTF. In DNA, the CDR3 is TGTGCCAGCAGCCTACAGCCCACCCAGACAAACTATGGCTACACCTTC. V is TRBV7-2 and J is TRBJ1-2; no clear D gene. This CDR3 is built from 16 residues. V was shortened by 5 bases and J by 2 bases, with 18 bases between the two germline ends. The germline V gene encodes CDR1 SGHTA and CDR2 FQGNSA.

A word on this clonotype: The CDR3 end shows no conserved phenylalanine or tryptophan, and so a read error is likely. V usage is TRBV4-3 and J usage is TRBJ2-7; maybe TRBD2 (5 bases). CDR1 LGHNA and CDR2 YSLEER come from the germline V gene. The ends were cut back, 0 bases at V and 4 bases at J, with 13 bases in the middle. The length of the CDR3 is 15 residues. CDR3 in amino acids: CASSQDPGYGYEQYL. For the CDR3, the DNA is TGCGCCAGCAGCCAAGATCCGGGGTACGGTTACGAGCAGTACTTA.

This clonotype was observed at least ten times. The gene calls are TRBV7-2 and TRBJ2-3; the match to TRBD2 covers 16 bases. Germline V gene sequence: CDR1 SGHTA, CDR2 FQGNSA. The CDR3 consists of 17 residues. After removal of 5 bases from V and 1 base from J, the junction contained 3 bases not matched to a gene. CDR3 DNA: TGTGCCAGCAGCAAGGGACTAGCGGGGGGGCGCACAGATACGCAGTATTTT. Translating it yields CASSKGLAGGRTDTQYF.

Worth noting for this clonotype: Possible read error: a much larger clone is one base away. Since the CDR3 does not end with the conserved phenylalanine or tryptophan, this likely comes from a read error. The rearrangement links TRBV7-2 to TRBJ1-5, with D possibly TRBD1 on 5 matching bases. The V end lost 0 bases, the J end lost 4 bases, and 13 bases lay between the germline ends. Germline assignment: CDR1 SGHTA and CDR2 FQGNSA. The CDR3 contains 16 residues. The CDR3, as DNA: TGTGCCAGCAGCTTAGCGCTACCAGGGCTTAATCAGCCCCAGCATTGT. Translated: CASSLALPGLNQPQHC.

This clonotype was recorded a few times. CDR3 residues: CASSILSGPSGANVLTF. In DNA form, the CDR3 reads TGTGCCAGTAGTATACTTAGCGGGCCCTCTGGGGCCAACGTCCTGACTTTC. The genes are TRBV19 and TRBJ2-6, with 7 bases identical to TRBD2. The CDR3 contains 17 residues. Germline CDR1 is LNHDA and CDR2 is SQIVND (reference sequence). The junction had 4 bases not matched to a gene; V was cut back by 2 bases and J by 0 bases.